The rows below give T cell receptor beta chains drawn from one sample of a study of early T cells in non-severe SARS-CoV-2 infection. TCRdb fed the 5' RACE reads into MiXCR, producing one record per CDR3 protein. The sample contains 32,000 or so distinct CDR3 sequences, about 6% of which appear only once. Sequences were obtained from whole blood. These receptors were taken from an adult who was a healthcare worker with PCR-confirmed SARS-CoV-2 infection or an uninfected control (not recorded which). Both conserved end residues are part of each CDR3. Each record gives: V gene, clone size, D gene, J gene, CDR3 protein, CDR3 DNA. A D gene is named only where the DNA matches it firmly. Rows give clone size only sometimes, using once, few, many, or a class for an expanded clone.

>TRBV29-1|many|.|TRBJ2-7
CSVRRANSYEQYF
TGCAGCGTGCGACGCGCCAACTCCTACGAGCAGTACTTC
>TRBV7-2|few|TRBD1|TRBJ1-5
CASSPETGWDQPQHF
TGTGCCAGCAGCCCGGAGACAGGGTGGGATCAGCCCCAGCATTTT
>TRBV7-2|.|.|TRBJ2-2
CASSHSSNTGELFF
TGTGCCAGCAGCCATTCTTCGAACACCGGGGAGCTGTTTTTT
>TRBV11-2|.|.|TRBJ2-7
CASSLPAGASGQYF
TGTGCCAGCAGCTTACCAGCCGGGGCCTCCGGGCAGTACTTC
>TRBV7-8|many|.|TRBJ2-3
CASSLRGLADTQYF
TGTGCCAGCAGCTTACGTGGGTTAGCAGATACGCAGTATTTT
>TRBV6-1|many|.|TRBJ2-1
CASSEKREQFF
TGTGCCAGCAGTGAAAAAAGGGAGCAGTTCTTC
>TRBV7-2|many|.|TRBJ2-7
CASSPDRINYEQYF
TGTGCCAGCAGCCCGGACAGAATAAACTACGAGCAGTACTTC
>TRBV6-2/TRBV6-3|.|.|TRBJ2-7
CASSSPRTAKGPLANLREQYF
TGTGCCAGCAGTTCGCCCCGGACAGCGAAGGGACCTTTGGCCAACCTACGCGAGCAGTACTTC
>TRBV28|many|.|TRBJ1-4
CASSRADRNEKLFF
TGTGCCAGCAGTAGGGCCGATAGAAATGAAAAACTGTTTTTT
>TRBV29-1|many|.|TRBJ2-5
CSVDRVETQYF
TGCAGCGTTGACAGGGTGGAGACCCAGTACTTC
>TRBV7-7|.|.|TRBJ2-6
CASSFGEAGANVLTF
TGTGCTAGCAGCTTCGGAGAGGCTGGGGCCAACGTCCTGACTTTC
>TRBV7-9|.|TRBD1|TRBJ1-2
CASDRGNLNYGYTF
TGTGCCAGCGACAGGGGAAATCTAAACTATGGCTACACCTTC
>TRBV30|many|.|TRBJ2-1
CAWSVITGHNEQFF
TGTGCCTGGAGTGTAATAACCGGCCACAATGAGCAGTTCTTC
>TRBV4-2|many|.|TRBJ2-7
CASSQVKEGAYEQYF
TGTGCCAGCAGCCAAGTTAAGGAGGGGGCCTACGAGCAGTACTTC
>TRBV7-7|many|.|TRBJ2-1
CASSPRGVDGNEQFF
TGTGCCAGCAGCCCACGTGGGGTGGACGGCAATGAGCAGTTCTTC
>TRBV20-1|many|.|TRBJ2-5
CSAIAWASQETQYF
TGCAGTGCTATCGCCTGGGCCAGCCAAGAGACCCAGTACTTC
>TRBV6-7|many|.|TRBJ1-1
CASSYPMGTEAFF
TGTGCCAGCAGTTACCCTATGGGGACTGAAGCTTTCTTT
>TRBV7-2|.|TRBD2|TRBJ2-7
CASSPLGLAGGYEQYF
TGTGCCAGCAGCCCGCTGGGACTAGCGGGGGGCTACGAGCAGTACTTC
>TRBV7-9|.|TRBD1|TRBJ1-6
CASSYWDRGNSPLHF
TGTGCCAGCAGCTATTGGGACAGGGGGAATTCACCCCTCCACTTT
>TRBV6-1|many|.|TRBJ1-5
CASGPLASNQPQHF
TGTGCCAGCGGACCTTTGGCTAGCAATCAGCCCCAGCATTTT
>TRBV7-6|.|.|TRBJ2-5
CASSRIQETQYF
TGTGCCAGCAGCCGCATACAAGAGACCCAGTACTTC
>TRBV28|many|.|TRBJ1-5
CSVGNQPQHF
TGTTCCGTCGGCAATCAGCCCCAGCATTTT
>TRBV7-2|many|.|TRBJ2-3
CASSTRGPHTDTQYF
TGTGCCAGCAGCACTCGGGGGCCCCACACAGATACGCAGTATTTT
>TRBV6-5|medium-sized|TRBD1|TRBJ2-2
CASRRQGAPGFFNTGELFF
TGTGCCAGCAGAAGACAGGGGGCCCCTGGTTTCTTTAACACCGGGGAGCTGTTTTTT
>TRBV28|many|.|TRBJ2-1
CASSFLGVNEQFF
TGTGCCAGCAGTTTTTTGGGGGTGAATGAGCAGTTCTTC
>TRBV20-1|many|.|TRBJ1-5
CSARDPPSQPQHF
TGCAGTGCTAGGGACCCCCCGAGTCAGCCCCAGCATTTT
>TRBV6-5|many|TRBD2|TRBJ2-5
CASSYDGGRETQYF
TGTGCCAGCAGTTATGACGGCGGGAGGGAGACCCAGTACTTC
>TRBV7-8|few|.|TRBJ2-2
CASSLKGSLHTGELFF
TGTGCCAGCAGCTTAAAAGGATCCCTACACACCGGGGAGCTGTTTTTT
>TRBV20-1|many|.|TRBJ1-4
CSARSGRNEKLFF
TGCAGTGCTAGAAGTGGGCGTAATGAAAAACTGTTTTTT
>TRBV6-2/TRBV6-3|many|.|TRBJ2-1
CASSYSGGSYNEQFF
TGTGCCAGCAGTTACTCAGGGGGGTCCTACAATGAGCAGTTCTTC
>TRBV9|many|.|TRBJ2-7
CASSVEEGGYEQYF
TGTGCCAGCAGCGTAGAGGAGGGGGGCTACGAGCAGTACTTC
>TRBV24-1|many|TRBD1|TRBJ2-3
CATSGTGLITDTQYF
TGTGCCACCAGCGGGACAGGGCTAATCACAGATACGCAGTATTTT
>TRBV7-2|few|TRBD2|TRBJ2-7
CASSSLWGGGLVHEQYF
TGTGCCAGCAGCTCCCTATGGGGGGGAGGTCTCGTCCACGAGCAGTACTTC
>TRBV5-4|.|.|TRBJ1-1
CASSPRGAGDGEAFF
TGTGCCAGCAGCCCCCGGGGGGCGGGGGATGGTGAAGCTTTCTTT
>TRBV30|many|.|TRBJ1-2
CAWSVRLLGGYTF
TGTGCCTGGAGTGTACGATTACTTGGGGGCTACACCTTC
>TRBV5-1|many|.|TRBJ1-6
CASSLALTAYNSPLHF
TGCGCCAGCAGCTTGGCCCTGACGGCCTATAATTCACCCCTCCACTTT
>TRBV6-6|few|.|TRBJ1-2
CASMREGDGYTF
TGTGCCAGCATGAGGGAAGGGGATGGCTACACCTTC
>TRBV10-2|few|.|TRBJ2-5
CASSDYETQYF
TGCGCCAGCAGTGATTATGAGACCCAGTACTTC
>TRBV27|.|TRBD2|TRBJ2-7
CASSTQRGGLYEQYF
TGTGCCAGCAGTACTCAGCGGGGGGGTCTCTACGAGCAGTACTTC
>TRBV29-1|few|.|TRBJ2-7
CSVAWGQSSYEQYF
TGCAGCGTTGCTTGGGGACAATCCTCCTACGAGCAGTACTTC
>TRBV7-2|many|TRBD1|TRBJ2-5
CASSKGTGYQETQYF
TGTGCCAGCAGCAAAGGGACAGGGTACCAAGAGACCCAGTACTTC
>TRBV6-5|many|TRBD1|TRBJ1-2
CASSPGGYGYTF
TGTGCCAGCAGTCCAGGGGGTTATGGCTACACCTTC
>TRBV10-1|many|.|TRBJ2-7
CAIRPFEQYF
TGCGCCATCAGGCCTTTCGAGCAGTACTTC
>TRBV29-1|many|TRBD1|TRBJ2-7
CSVEQGDSYEQYF
TGCAGCGTTGAGCAGGGGGACTCCTACGAGCAGTACTTC